This T cell receptor (beta chain) was sequenced during a study of T cells after somatic rescue of genetic block. TCRdb's copy holds only in-frame clones and misses some; the assay was immunoSEQ multiplex PCR. The sample yields 65,000 to 70,000 clones, 90% to 95% seen once. The CDR3 totals 14 residues. Per germline, CDR1 SGHTA and CDR2 FQGNSA. Trimming stripped 1 base from V and 5 bases from J, with 8 bases between. The TCR sequence derives from a middle-aged man. The V and J genes are TRBV7-2 and TRBJ2-2, with a possible D match to TRBD2 (5 bases). Sequenced: peripheral blood mononuclear cells (PBMCs). The CDR3 nucleotides read TGTGCCAGCAGCTTAGGGACGGGGACCGGGGAGCTGTTTTTT. It encodes CASSLGTGTGELFF.